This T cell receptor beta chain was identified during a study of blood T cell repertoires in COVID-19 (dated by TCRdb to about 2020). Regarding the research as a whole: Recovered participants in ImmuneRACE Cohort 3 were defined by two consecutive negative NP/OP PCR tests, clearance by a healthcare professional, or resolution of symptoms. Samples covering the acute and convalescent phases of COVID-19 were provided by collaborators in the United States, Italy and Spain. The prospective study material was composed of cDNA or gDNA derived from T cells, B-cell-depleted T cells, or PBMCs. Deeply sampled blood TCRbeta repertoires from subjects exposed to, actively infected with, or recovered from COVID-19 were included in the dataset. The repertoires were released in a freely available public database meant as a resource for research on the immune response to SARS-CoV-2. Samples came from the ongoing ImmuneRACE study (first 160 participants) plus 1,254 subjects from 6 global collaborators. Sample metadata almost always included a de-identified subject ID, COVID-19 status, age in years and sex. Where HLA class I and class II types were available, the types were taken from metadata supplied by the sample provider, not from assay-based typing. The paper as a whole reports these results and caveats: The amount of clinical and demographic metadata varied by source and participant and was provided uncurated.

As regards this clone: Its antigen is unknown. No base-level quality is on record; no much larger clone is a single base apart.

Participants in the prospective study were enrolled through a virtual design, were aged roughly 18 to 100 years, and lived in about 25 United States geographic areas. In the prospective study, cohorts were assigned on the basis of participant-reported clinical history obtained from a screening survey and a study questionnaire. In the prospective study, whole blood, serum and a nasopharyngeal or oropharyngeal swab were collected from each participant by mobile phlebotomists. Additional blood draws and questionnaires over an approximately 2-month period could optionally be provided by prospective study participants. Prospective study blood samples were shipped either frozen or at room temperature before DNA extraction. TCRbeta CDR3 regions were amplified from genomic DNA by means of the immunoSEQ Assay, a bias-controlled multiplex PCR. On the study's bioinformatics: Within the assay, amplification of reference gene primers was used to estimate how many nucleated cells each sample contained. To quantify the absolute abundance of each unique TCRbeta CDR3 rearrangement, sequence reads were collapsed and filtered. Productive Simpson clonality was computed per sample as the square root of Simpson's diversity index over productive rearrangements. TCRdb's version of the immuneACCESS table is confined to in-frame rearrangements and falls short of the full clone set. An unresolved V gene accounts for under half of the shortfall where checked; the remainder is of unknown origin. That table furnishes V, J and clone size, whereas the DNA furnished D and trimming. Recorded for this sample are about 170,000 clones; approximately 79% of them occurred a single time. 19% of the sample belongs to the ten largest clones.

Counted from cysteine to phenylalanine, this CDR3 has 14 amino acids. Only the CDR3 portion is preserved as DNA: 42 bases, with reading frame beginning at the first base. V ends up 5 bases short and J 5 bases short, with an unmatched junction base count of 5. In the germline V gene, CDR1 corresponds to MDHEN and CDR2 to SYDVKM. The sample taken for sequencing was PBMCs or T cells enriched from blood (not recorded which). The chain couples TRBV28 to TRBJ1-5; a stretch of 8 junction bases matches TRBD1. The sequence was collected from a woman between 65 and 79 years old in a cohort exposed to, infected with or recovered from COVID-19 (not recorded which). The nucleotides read TGTGCCAGCAGTATAGGACAGGGAGATCAGCCCCAGCATTTT. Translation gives CASSIGQGDQPQHF.